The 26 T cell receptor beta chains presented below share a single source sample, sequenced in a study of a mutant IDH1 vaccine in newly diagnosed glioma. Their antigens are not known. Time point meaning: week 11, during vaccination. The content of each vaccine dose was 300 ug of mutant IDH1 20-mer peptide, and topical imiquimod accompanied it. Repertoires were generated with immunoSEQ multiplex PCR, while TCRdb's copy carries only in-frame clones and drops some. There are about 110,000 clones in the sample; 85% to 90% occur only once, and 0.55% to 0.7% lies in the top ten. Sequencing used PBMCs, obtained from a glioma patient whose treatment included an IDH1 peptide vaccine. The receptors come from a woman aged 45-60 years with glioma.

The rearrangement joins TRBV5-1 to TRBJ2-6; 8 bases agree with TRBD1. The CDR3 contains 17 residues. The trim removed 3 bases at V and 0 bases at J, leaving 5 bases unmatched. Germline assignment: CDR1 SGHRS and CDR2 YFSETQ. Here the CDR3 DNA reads TGCGCCAGCAGCTCCGGACAGGGTCACTCTGGGGCCAACGTCCTGACTTTC. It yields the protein CASSSGQGHSGANVLTF.

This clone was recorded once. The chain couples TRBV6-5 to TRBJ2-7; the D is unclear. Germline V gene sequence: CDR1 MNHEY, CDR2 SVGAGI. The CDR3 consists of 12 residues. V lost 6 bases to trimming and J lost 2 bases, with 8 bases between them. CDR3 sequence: CASSRTPYEQYF. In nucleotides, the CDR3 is TGTGCCAGCAGCAGGACCCCCTACGAGCAGTACTTC.

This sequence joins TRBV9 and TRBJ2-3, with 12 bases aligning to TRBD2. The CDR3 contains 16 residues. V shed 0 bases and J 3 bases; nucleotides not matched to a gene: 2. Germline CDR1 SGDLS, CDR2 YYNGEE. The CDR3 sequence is CASSVGLAGETDTQYF. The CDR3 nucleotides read TGTGCCAGCAGCGTAGGACTAGCGGGAGAAACAGATACGCAGTATTTT.

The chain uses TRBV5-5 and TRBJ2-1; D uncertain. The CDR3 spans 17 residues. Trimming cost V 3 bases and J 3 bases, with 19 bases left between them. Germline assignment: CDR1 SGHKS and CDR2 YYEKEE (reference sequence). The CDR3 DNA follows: TGTGCCAGCAGCTGGTCCCACAAGGAATGGGGCTACAATGAGCAGTTCTTC. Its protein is CASSWSHKEWGYNEQFF.

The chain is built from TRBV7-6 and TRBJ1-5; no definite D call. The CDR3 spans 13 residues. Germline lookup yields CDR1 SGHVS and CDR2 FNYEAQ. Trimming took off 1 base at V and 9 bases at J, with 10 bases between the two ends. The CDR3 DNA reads TGTGCCAGCAGCTTAGAAGGGTCATCGCCCCAGCATTTT. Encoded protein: CASSLEGSSPQHF.

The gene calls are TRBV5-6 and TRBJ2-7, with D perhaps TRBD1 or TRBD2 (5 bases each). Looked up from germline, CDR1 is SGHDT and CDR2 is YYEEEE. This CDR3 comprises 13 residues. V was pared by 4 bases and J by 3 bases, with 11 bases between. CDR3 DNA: TGTGCCAGCAGCGGGACGGCAATCTACGAGCAGTACTTC. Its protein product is CASSGTAIYEQYF.

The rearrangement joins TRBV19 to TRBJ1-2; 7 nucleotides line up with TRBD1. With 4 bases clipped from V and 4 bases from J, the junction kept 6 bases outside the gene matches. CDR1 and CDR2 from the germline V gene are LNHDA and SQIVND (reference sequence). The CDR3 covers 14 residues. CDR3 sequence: CASSTDRNSYGYTF. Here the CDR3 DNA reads TGTGCCAGTAGTACGGACAGGAACAGCTATGGCTACACCTTC.

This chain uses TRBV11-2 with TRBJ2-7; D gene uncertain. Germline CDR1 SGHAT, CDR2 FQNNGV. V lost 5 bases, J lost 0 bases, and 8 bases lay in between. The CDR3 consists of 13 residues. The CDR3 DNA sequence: TGTGCCAGCAGCCCTACTGGCTCCTACGAGCAGTACTTC. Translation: CASSPTGSYEQYF.

The CDR3 DNA follows: TGTGCCAGCTCACCGGCGCCGGGACAGGCCAACGAAAAACTGTTTTTT. Translated: CASSPAPGQANEKLFF. The rearrangement joins TRBV18 to TRBJ1-4; 8 bases fit TRBD1. The CDR3 length is 16 residues. Germline trimming cut 3 bases from V and 8 bases from J; bases unmatched to any gene: 11. Germline V gene data show CDR1 as KGHSH and CDR2 as LQKENI.

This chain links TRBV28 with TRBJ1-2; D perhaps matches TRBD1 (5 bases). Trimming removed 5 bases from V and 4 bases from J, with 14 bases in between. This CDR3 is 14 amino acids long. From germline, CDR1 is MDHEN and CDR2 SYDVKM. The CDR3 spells CASSPPTALYGYTF. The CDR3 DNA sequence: TGTGCCAGCAGTCCCCCGACAGCGCTCTATGGCTACACCTTC.

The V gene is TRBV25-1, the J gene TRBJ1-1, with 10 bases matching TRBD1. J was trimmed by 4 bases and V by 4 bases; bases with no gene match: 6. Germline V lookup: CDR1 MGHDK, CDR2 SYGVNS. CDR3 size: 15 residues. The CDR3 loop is CASSASGTGATEAFF. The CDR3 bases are TGTGCCAGCAGTGCTTCCGGGACAGGGGCCACTGAAGCTTTCTTT.

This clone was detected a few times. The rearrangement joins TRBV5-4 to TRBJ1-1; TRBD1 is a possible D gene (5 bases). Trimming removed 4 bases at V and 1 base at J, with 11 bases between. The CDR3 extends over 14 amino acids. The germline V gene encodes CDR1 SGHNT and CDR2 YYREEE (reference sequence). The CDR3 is CASSEGRPNTEAFF. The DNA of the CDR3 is TGTGCCAGCAGCGAGGGGCGGCCGAACACTGAAGCTTTCTTT.

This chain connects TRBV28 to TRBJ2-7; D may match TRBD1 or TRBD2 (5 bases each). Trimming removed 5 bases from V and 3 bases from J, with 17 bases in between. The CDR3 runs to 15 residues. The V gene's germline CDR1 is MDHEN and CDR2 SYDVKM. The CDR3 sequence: CASSHPREGNYEQYF. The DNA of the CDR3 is TGTGCCAGCAGTCACCCCCGAGAGGGGAACTACGAGCAGTACTTC.

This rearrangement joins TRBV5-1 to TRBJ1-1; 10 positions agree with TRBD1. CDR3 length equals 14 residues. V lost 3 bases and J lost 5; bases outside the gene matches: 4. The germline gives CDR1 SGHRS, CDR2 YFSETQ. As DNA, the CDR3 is TGCGCCAGCAGCTCGGGACAGGGGAGGACTGAAGCTTTCTTT. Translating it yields CASSSGQGRTEAFF.

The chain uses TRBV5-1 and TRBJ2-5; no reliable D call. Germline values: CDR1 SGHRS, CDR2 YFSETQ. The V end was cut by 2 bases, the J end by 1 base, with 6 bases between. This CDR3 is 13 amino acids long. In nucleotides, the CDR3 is TGCGCCAGCAGCTTAGGCAGCCAAGAGACCCAGTACTTC. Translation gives CASSLGSQETQYF.

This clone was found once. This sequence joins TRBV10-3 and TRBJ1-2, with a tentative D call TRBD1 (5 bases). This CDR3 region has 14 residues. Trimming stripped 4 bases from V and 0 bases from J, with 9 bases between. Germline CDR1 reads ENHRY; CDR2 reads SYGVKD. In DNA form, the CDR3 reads TGTGCCATCAGTGTAGTCAGGGCTAACTATGGCTACACCTTC. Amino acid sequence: CAISVVRANYGYTF.

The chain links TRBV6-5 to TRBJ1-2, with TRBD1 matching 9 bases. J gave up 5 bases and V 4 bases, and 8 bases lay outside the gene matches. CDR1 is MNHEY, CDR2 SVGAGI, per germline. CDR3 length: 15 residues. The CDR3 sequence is CASSSKQGAGYGYTF. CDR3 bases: TGTGCCAGCAGTTCCAAACAGGGGGCTGGGTATGGCTACACCTTC.

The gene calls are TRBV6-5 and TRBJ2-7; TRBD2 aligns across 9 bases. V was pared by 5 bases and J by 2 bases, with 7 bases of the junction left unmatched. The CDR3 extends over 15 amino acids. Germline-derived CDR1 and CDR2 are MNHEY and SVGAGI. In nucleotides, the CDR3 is TGTGCCAGCAGTCCAACGAGCGGGAGGACCTACGAGCAGTACTTC. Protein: CASSPTSGRTYEQYF.

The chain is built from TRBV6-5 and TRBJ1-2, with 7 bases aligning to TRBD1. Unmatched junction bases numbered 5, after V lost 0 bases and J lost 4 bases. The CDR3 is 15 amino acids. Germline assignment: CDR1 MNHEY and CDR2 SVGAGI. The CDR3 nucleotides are TGTGCCAGCAGTTACTCCGGGACAGATACCTATGGCTACACCTTC. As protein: CASSYSGTDTYGYTF.

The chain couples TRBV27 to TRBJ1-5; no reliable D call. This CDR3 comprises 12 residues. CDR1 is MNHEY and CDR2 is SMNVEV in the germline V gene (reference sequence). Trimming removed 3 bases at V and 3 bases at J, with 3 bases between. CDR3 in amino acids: CASSFNNQPQHF. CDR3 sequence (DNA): TGTGCCAGCAGTTTTAACAATCAGCCCCAGCATTTT.

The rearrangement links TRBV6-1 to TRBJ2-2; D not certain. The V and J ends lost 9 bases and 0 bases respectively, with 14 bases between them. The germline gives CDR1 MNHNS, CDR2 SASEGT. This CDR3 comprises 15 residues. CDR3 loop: CASANGPTNTGELFF. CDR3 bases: TGTGCCAGTGCAAATGGACCTACGAACACCGGGGAGCTGTTTTTT.

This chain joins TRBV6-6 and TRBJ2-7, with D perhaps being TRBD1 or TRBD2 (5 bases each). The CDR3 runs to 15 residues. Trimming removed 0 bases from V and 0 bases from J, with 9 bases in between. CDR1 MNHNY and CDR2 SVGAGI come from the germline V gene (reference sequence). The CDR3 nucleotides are TGTGCCAGCAGTTACTCTGGGGGAAGCTCCTACGAGCAGTACTTC. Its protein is CASSYSGGSSYEQYF.

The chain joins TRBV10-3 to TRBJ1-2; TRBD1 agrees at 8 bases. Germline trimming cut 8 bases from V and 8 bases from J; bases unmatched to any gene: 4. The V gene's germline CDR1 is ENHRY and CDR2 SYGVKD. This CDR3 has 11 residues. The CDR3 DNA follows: TGTGCCATCCGGGACAGGCCGGGCTACACCTTC. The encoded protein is CAIRDRPGYTF.

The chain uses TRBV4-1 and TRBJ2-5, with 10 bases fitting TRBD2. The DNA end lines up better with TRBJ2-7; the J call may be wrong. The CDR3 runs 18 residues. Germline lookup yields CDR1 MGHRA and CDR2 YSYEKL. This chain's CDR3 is CASSQAPPTSGRSYEQYF. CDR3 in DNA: TGCGCCAGCAGCCAAGCCCCCCCGACTAGCGGGCGCTCCTACGAGCAGTACTTC.

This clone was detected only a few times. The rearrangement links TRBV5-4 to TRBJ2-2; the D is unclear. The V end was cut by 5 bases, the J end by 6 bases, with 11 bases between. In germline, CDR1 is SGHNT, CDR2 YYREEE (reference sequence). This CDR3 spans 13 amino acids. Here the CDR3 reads CASRLGTAGELFF. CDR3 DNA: TGTGCCAGCAGACTTGGCACAGCCGGGGAGCTGTTTTTT.

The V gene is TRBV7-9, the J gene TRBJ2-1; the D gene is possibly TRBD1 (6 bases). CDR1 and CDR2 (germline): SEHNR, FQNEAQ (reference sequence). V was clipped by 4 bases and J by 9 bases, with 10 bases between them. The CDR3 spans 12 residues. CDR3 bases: TGTGCCAGCAGCTACCTAGGGGGTGAGCAGTTCTTC. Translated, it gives CASSYLGGEQFF.